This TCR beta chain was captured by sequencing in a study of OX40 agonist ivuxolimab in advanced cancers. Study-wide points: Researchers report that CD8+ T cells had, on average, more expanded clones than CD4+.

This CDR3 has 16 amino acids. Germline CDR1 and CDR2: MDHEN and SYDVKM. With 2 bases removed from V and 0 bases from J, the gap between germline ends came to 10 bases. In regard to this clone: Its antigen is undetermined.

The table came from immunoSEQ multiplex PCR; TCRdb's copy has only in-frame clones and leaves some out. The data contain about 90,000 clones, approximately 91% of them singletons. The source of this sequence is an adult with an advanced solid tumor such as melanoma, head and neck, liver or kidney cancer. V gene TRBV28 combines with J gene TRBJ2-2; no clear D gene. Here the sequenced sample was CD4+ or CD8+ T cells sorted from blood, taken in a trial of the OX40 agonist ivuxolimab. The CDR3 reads CASSLRLPPNTGELFF. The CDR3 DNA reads TGTGCCAGCAGTTTAAGACTTCCTCCGAACACCGGGGAGCTGTTTTTT.